A single sample is the source of the 4 T cell receptor beta chains below, sequenced in a study of blood T cell repertoires in COVID-19. Only in-frame clones appear in the TCRdb table, and some are missing; sequencing was by immunoSEQ multiplex PCR. The sample includes about 270,000 clones, approximately 90% of them seen just once. The source material was PBMCs or T cells enriched from blood (not recorded which). The receptors stem from a woman in her twenties or thirties with acute COVID-19.

This clone was counted a few times. The chain carries TRBV10-2 and TRBJ2-1, with 13 bases fitting TRBD2. The CDR3 covers 14 residues. Losses at the gene ends were 7 bases for V and 8 bases for J; bases not matched to a gene: 5. Germline CDR1 reads WSHSY; CDR2 reads SAAADI. This CDR3 reads CASMGLAGYHEQFF. DNA for the CDR3: TGCGCCAGCATGGGACTAGCGGGGTACCATGAGCAGTTCTTC.

The chain couples TRBV18 to TRBJ1-4; 7 nucleotides align to TRBD1. After removal of 1 base from V and 8 bases from J, the junction contained 4 bases not matched to a gene. There are 14 residues in the CDR3. Germline V lookup: CDR1 KGHSH, CDR2 LQKENI. This CDR3 reads CASSPQGAEEKLFF. For the CDR3, the DNA is TGTGCCAGCTCACCACAGGGGGCAGAGGAAAAACTGTTTTTT.

The chain couples TRBV12-3 or TRBV12-4 to TRBJ1-4; 9 positions match TRBD1. The CDR3 extends over 13 amino acids. With V trimmed by 7 bases and J by 8 bases, 5 bases remained unmatched. The CDR3 nucleotides are TGTGCCAGCACCTCGACAGGGGGAGAAAAACTGTTTTTT. This codes for CASTSTGGEKLFF.

The chain combines TRBV28 with TRBJ2-2, with a possible D match to TRBD2 (6 bases). Trimming took 3 bases from V and 6 from J, leaving 14 bases between them. The CDR3 covers 15 residues. CDR1 and CDR2 (germline): MDHEN, SYDVKM. The DNA of the CDR3 is TGTGCCAGCAGTTTGGGGGGAGCAATATCCGGGGAGCTGTTTTTT. This encodes CASSLGGAISGELFF.